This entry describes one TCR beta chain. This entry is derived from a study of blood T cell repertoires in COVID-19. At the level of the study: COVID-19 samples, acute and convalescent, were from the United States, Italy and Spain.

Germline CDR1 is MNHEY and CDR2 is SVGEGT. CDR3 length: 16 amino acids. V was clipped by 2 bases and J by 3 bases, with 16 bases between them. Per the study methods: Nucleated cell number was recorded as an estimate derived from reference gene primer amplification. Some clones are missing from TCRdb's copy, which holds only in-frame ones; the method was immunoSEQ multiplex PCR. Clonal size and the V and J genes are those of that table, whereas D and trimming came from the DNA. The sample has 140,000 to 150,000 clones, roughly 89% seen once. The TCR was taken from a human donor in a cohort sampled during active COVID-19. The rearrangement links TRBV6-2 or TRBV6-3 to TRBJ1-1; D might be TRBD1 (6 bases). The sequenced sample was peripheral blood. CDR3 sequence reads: CASSYGGGIGDTEAFF. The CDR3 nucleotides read TGTGCCAGCAGTTACGGTGGGGGCATTGGTGACACTGAAGCTTTCTTT.